This T cell receptor beta chain was obtained from a study of shared T cell receptors in the human thymus. The germline V gene encodes CDR1 MNHEY and CDR2 SVGAGI. Trimming cost V 0 bases and J 6 bases, with 15 bases left between them. The CDR3 runs to 15 residues. TCRdb's table, derived via immunoSEQ multiplex PCR, lists solely in-frame clones and lacks some. The table has roughly 700,000 clones, roughly 90% seen once. This same sample was also part of a study on human thymus T cells. As that study records: During corrective heart surgery, resections were taken, and the thymus tissue came from them. Across thymic and blood repertoires, the usage of V and J genes appeared to be biased. What related research reported was that thymic repertoires overlapped highly among unrelated individuals.

V gene TRBV6-5 combines with J gene TRBJ2-7; a weak D match, TRBD2 (6 bases). Material for sequencing was thymocytes. This receptor was obtained from a boy under two years old with a congenital heart defect. CDR3 loop: CASSYSSGWPLEQYF. The CDR3 DNA follows: TGTGCCAGCAGTTACTCCAGCGGGTGGCCCCTCGAGCAGTACTTC.